The 2 T cell receptor beta chains given below trace back to one sample, sequenced in a study of regulatory T cells in long-lasting Graves disease. Time point indicated: newly diagnosed GD, antithyroid drugs for less than 3 months. Making the TCR library involved RNA that had been extracted from PBMCs. Assembly of TCR beta libraries relied on iRepertoire HTBI primers together with Arm-PCR of CDR3 regions. MiXCR, applied by TCRdb to the multiplex PCR reads, yields one record per CDR3 protein. The table records approximately 540,000 distinct CDR3 sequences, approximately 12% of them present only once. These sequences were also reported in another study, on T cells in Graves' hyperthyroidism and ophthalmopathy.

Source: peripheral blood mononuclear cells (PBMCs), taken at new diagnosis, from a patient treated with antithyroid drugs. The origin of the receptors is a woman under 40 with Graves disease.

This clonotype was seen a handful of times. This chain joins TRBV7-9 and TRBJ1-2; D perhaps matches TRBD1 (5 bases). Trimming shortened V by 5 bases and J by 7 bases, and 17 bases separated the two germline ends. This CDR3 spans 14 amino acids. From germline, CDR1 is SEHNR and CDR2 FQNEAQ (reference sequence). The CDR3: CASSPDGGARGYTF. The CDR3 DNA sequence: TGTGCCAGCAGCCCAGACGGCGGGGCTCGTGGCTACACCTTC.

This clonotype was counted at least ten times. The genes are TRBV12-3 or TRBV12-4 and TRBJ1-4; 11 bases line up with TRBD1. The length of the CDR3 is 15 residues. V lost 4 bases to trimming and J lost 5 bases; unmatched junction nucleotides: 3. The CDR3 region has the DNA TGTGCCAGCAGTTCAAGGACAGGGGGCAATGAAAAACTGTTTTTT. It translates to CASSSRTGGNEKLFF.